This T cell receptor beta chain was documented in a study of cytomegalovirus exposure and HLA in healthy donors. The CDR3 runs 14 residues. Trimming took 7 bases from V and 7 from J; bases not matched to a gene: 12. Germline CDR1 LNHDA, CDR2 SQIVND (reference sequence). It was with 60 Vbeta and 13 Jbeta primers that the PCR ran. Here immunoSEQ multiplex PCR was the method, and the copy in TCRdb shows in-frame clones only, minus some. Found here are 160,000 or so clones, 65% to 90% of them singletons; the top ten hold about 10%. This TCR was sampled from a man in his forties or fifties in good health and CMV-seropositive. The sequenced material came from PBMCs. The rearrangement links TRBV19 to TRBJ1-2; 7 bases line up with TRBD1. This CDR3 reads CASTRGTALSGYTF. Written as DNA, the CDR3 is TGTGCCAGTACCCGGGGGACAGCTCTGAGTGGCTACACCTTC.